These 16 T cell receptor beta chains originate from one sample sequenced in a study of shared clonotypes between healthy human individuals. Profiled with immunoSEQ multiplex PCR; TCRdb holds only in-frame clones, not every one. The table includes about 2,100,000 clones, more than 85% detected once. Naive CD8 populations comprised CD45RO-negative cells positively selected for CCR7, excluding terminally differentiated effector memory CD45RA+ cells. Sequencing was carried out using naive CD8+ T cells from PBMCs. Receptor source: a man aged 18 to 29 in good health. Some clones in this sample may be carry-over from other donors' samples.

V usage is TRBV27 and J usage is TRBJ2-3; 10 nucleotides align to TRBD2. The CDR3 has 19 residues. Germline trimming cut 2 bases from V and 0 bases from J; bases unmatched to any gene: 11. Germline lookup yields CDR1 MNHEY and CDR2 SMNVEV (reference sequence). The CDR3, as DNA: TGTGCCAGCAGTTTAAGGGGCCCCATAGCGGGAGGTAGCACAGATACGCAGTATTTT. Translated, it gives CASSLRGPIAGGSTDTQYF.

V gene TRBV29-1 combines with J gene TRBJ2-7; D possibly corresponds to TRBD1 (7 bases). This CDR3 is built from 14 residues. V was trimmed by 7 bases and J by 3 bases, leaving 19 bases between them. Looked up from germline, CDR1 is SQVTM and CDR2 is ANQGSEA. In nucleotides, the CDR3 is TGCAGCGCAAAGGACAGGATGGGGGGCTACGAGCAGTACTTC. Translation gives CSAKDRMGGYEQYF.

This chain uses TRBV27 with TRBJ2-2, with D unresolved. CDR1 and CDR2 from the germline V gene are MNHEY and SMNVEV (reference sequence). The CDR3 has 13 residues. The V and J ends lost 7 bases and 0 bases respectively, with 6 bases between them. The CDR3 region is CASTDTNTGELFF. The CDR3 DNA reads as TGTGCCAGCACCGACACGAACACCGGGGAGCTGTTTTTT.

The V gene is TRBV6-6, the J gene TRBJ2-7; 7 positions match TRBD2. With 0 bases clipped from V and 0 bases from J, the junction kept 5 bases outside the gene matches. Germline V gives CDR1 MNHNY, CDR2 SVGAGI (reference sequence). The CDR3 spans 16 residues. CDR3 sequence (DNA): TGTGCCAGCAGTTACTCACCGGGACTAACCTCCTACGAGCAGTACTTC. Translation: CASSYSPGLTSYEQYF.

This chain connects TRBV10-3 to TRBJ2-5; perhaps D is TRBD1 or TRBD2 (6 bases each). Trimming removed 4 bases from V and 1 base from J, with 16 bases in between. The CDR3 length is 16 residues. Germline lookup yields CDR1 ENHRY and CDR2 SYGVKD. CDR3 in amino acids: CAISADWGAPQETQYF. CDR3 bases: TGTGCCATCAGTGCGGATTGGGGGGCCCCCCAAGAGACCCAGTACTTC.

This chain links TRBV4-1 with TRBJ2-3; the D gene is possibly TRBD2 (5 bases). This CDR3 has 19 amino acids. Germline V gives CDR1 MGHRA, CDR2 YSYEKL. With 0 bases removed from V and 7 bases from J, the gap between germline ends came to 26 bases. The CDR3 spells CASSQEVIGAVRATHTQYF. In DNA form, the CDR3 reads TGCGCCAGCAGCCAAGAGGTGATCGGAGCGGTGAGGGCTACACATACGCAGTATTTT.

The chain links TRBV7-2 to TRBJ2-3, with 8 bases fitting TRBD2. The CDR3 covers 16 residues. From germline, CDR1 is SGHTA and CDR2 FQGNSA. Trimming at V came to 2 bases and at J to 6 bases, leaving 10 bases not matched to a gene. CDR3 region: CASSLLTSGPFDTQYF. The CDR3 region has the DNA TGTGCCAGCAGCTTACTTACTAGCGGACCCTTTGATACGCAGTATTTT.

The chain carries TRBV4-3 and TRBJ2-1, with TRBD2 identical over 8 bases. Germline values: CDR1 LGHNA, CDR2 YSLEER. The CDR3 contains 16 residues. J lost 6 bases, V lost 0 bases, and 7 bases had no gene match. The chain's CDR3 is CASSQDETREVNEQFF. In DNA, the CDR3 is TGCGCCAGCAGCCAAGATGAGACGCGGGAGGTCAATGAGCAGTTCTTC.

The chain joins TRBV6-6 to TRBJ1-4, with D unclear. The V gene's germline CDR1 is MNHNY and CDR2 SVGAGI (reference sequence). V gave up 6 bases and J gave up 6 bases, with 11 bases separating them. The CDR3 runs 13 residues. CDR3 nucleotides: TGTGCCAGCAGCCTCAGGATCGATGAAAAACTGTTTTTT. Its protein product is CASSLRIDEKLFF.

The gene calls are TRBV15 and TRBJ2-7, with TRBD2 as a possible D gene (5 bases). The CDR3 totals 18 residues. Germline assignment: CDR1 LNHNV and CDR2 YYDKDF (reference sequence). V gave up 0 bases and J gave up 0 bases, with 18 bases separating them. The CDR3 protein is CATSREGLGSPSSYEQYF. The CDR3 DNA follows: TGTGCCACCAGCAGAGAAGGACTTGGATCTCCTAGCTCCTACGAGCAGTACTTC.

This clone was detected a few times. The V gene is TRBV28, the J gene TRBJ1-1, with D uncertain. Germline V gene data show CDR1 as MDHEN and CDR2 as SYDVKM. CDR3 length: 13 residues. V dropped 0 bases and J dropped 7 bases, with 9 bases sitting between them. CDR3 bases: TGTGCCAGCAGTTTATGGGATCCCAGTGAAGCTTTCTTT. Its protein is CASSLWDPSEAFF.

As regards this clone: The sample holds other DNA sequences that translate to the same CDR3. This chain uses TRBV13 with TRBJ2-1; D is unclear. From germline, CDR1 is PRHDT and CDR2 FYEKMQ (reference sequence). CDR3 length: 12 amino acids. The V end was cut by 0 bases, the J end by 7 bases, with 4 bases between. The CDR3 reads CASSLGGNEQFF. CDR3 in DNA: TGTGCCAGCAGCTTAGGGGGGAATGAGCAGTTCTTC.

V is TRBV15 and J is TRBJ2-1; 7 bases agree with TRBD2. The CDR3 is 16 amino acids. The germline V gene has CDR1 LNHNV and CDR2 YYDKDF (reference sequence). Trimming cost V 0 bases and J 8 bases; bases outside gene matches: 10. The CDR3 spells CATSRDGLAAPHEQFF. CDR3 bases: TGTGCCACCAGCAGAGATGGGCTAGCGGCCCCCCATGAGCAGTTCTTC.

To note about this clone: Other DNA sequences in this specimen translate into the identical CDR3. The rearrangement uses TRBV18 and TRBJ1-1; D unresolved. The V gene's germline CDR1 is KGHSH and CDR2 LQKENI. The CDR3 loop spans 13 amino acids. Trimming removed 2 bases from V and 1 base from J, with 5 bases in between. In DNA form, the CDR3 reads TGTGCCAGCTCACCAGGGCCGAACACTGAAGCTTTCTTT. It translates to CASSPGPNTEAFF.

This chain links TRBV19 with TRBJ1-2; weak D call: TRBD1 (5 bases). CDR3 length equals 14 residues. From germline, CDR1 is LNHDA and CDR2 SQIVND (reference sequence). The V end was cut by 7 bases, the J end by 6 bases, with 18 bases between. The CDR3 DNA sequence: TGTGCCAGTAACCCCCTTATGGAGGGACATGGCTACACCTTC. Amino acids: CASNPLMEGHGYTF.

V is TRBV7-8 and J is TRBJ1-2; 8 bases fit TRBD1. Germline V gene sequence: CDR1 SGHVS, CDR2 FQNEAQ. Losses at the gene ends were 5 bases for V and 5 bases for J; bases not matched to a gene: 10. This CDR3 has 15 residues. The CDR3 reads CASSPRTDRDYGYTF. Written as DNA, the CDR3 is TGTGCCAGCAGCCCCCGCACGGACAGGGATTATGGCTACACCTTC.